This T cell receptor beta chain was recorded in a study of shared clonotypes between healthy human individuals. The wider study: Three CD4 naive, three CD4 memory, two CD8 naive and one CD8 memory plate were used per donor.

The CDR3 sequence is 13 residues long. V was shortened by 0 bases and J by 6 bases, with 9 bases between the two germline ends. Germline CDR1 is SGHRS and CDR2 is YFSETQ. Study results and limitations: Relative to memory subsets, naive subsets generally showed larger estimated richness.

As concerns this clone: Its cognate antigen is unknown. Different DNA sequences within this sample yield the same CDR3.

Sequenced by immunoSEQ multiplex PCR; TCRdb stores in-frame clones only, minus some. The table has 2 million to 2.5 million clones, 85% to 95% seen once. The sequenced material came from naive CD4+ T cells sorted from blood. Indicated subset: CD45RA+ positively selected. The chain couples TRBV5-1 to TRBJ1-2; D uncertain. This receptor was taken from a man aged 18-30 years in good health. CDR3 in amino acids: CASSLEPGNGYTF. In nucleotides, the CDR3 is TGCGCCAGCAGCTTGGAGCCAGGTAATGGCTACACCTTC.